Sequencing of this T cell receptor beta chain was carried out in a study of cytomegalovirus exposure and HLA in healthy donors. The PCR contained 60 Vbeta and 13 Jbeta primers. The method was immunoSEQ multiplex PCR; TCRdb's version includes in-frame clones alone and lacks a portion of them. The sample lists some 34,000 clones, less than 75% occurring once. Study conclusions and caveats: Sequencing probably produced one cluster of sequence variants that were highly shared.

The CDR3 is 18 amino acids. Germline V gene sequence: CDR1 SGHTA, CDR2 FQGNSA. Trimming stripped 5 bases from V and 0 bases from J, with 22 bases between. With respect to this clone: Antigen unknown.

Sequencing used PBMCs. The receptor was isolated from a man aged 35 to 55 in good health and CMV-seropositive. The chain joins TRBV7-2 to TRBJ2-5, with D possibly being TRBD2 (6 bases). The CDR3 DNA reads TGTGCCAGCAGCCCCGGATTCGGGGTCGGGGGTTACCAAGAGACCCAGTACTTC. This translates into CASSPGFGVGGYQETQYF.